The sequence of this T cell receptor (beta chain) was determined in a study of shared clonotypes between healthy human individuals. Method: immunoSEQ multiplex PCR; TCRdb's copy keeps in-frame clones and lacks some. The table includes about 1 million clones, about 76% detected once. As to this clone: The antigen is not known.

Study-level results: An effect of sequencing depth on clonotype sharing among donors was expected. Investigators collected only blood, and repertoires in tissues likely differ.

Sample: memory CD4+ T cells sorted from blood. Subset given: CD45RA-negative fraction. This TCR was sampled from a man younger than 30 in good health.

This CDR3 reads CAWTMGYPPGGYTF. For the CDR3, the DNA is TGTGCCTGGACCATGGGGTATCCTCCCGGGGGCTACACCTTC. The chain is built from TRBV30 and TRBJ1-2; D is undetermined. V lost 4 bases and J lost 8, with 20 bases in between. The CDR3 extends over 14 amino acids. The V gene's germline CDR1 is GTSNPN and CDR2 SVGIG (reference sequence).